This TCR beta chain came from a study of PD-1 blockade in classical Hodgkin lymphoma. Findings of the study overall: Complete responders' diversity at baseline resembled that of newly diagnosed patients. It was CD4+ TCR diversity, not CD8+, that rose significantly by C4D1. Whatever underlies the repertoire differences (possibly disease activity or prior therapy) remains undefined.

Trimming removed 4 bases from V and 4 bases from J; junction bases left unmatched: 1. Germline V gene sequence: CDR1 MNHEY, CDR2 SMNVEV (reference sequence). The CDR3 sequence is 13 residues long. The protocol was immunoSEQ multiplex PCR, while the TCRdb copy is restricted to in-frame clones and leaves out a portion. The sample lists approximately 110,000 clones, roughly nine tenths occurring once. On this clone itself: Its target is not known.

Noted time point: cycle 4 day 1 (C4D1), after more than 5 weeks of nivolumab. Following autologous stem cell transplantation, relapse occurred in every patient, and exposure to brentuximab vedotin varied. The V and J genes are TRBV27 and TRBJ2-3, with TRBD1 matching 8 bases. The sequenced sample was peripheral blood mononuclear cells (PBMCs), obtained before the fourth cycle of nivolumab. This sequence originates from a human donor with classical Hodgkin lymphoma. CDR3: CASSSQGADTQYF. DNA for the CDR3: TGTGCCAGCAGTTCACAGGGGGCAGATACGCAGTATTTT.